The TCR beta chain described here comes from a study of blood T cell repertoires in COVID-19. Study summary: The study drew acute and convalescent COVID-19 samples from the United States, Italy and Spain.

The data were produced by immunoSEQ multiplex PCR, yet TCRdb's version contains in-frame clones alone and is incomplete. The data show around 320,000 clones, around 88% seen once. The origin of this receptor is a woman in her twenties or thirties who had recovered from COVID-19. Sequencing input: peripheral blood.

CDR3 nucleotides: TGTGCCAGCATGCCGGGAGTGGTGTCACCCCTCCACTTT. Translated: CASMPGVVSPLHF. This chain joins TRBV2 and TRBJ1-6; no clear D. With 7 bases removed from V and 10 bases from J, the gap between germline ends came to 14 bases. Germline V gives CDR1 SNHLY, CDR2 FYNNEI. The CDR3 loop spans 13 amino acids. The whole variable domain, remainder taken from reference TRBV2 and TRBJ1-6, is EPEVTQTPSHQVTQMGQEVILRCVPISNHLYFYWYRQILGQKVEFLVSFYNNEISEKSEIFDDQFSVERPDGSNFTLKIRSTKLEDSAMYFCASMPGVVSPLHFGNGTRLTVT.